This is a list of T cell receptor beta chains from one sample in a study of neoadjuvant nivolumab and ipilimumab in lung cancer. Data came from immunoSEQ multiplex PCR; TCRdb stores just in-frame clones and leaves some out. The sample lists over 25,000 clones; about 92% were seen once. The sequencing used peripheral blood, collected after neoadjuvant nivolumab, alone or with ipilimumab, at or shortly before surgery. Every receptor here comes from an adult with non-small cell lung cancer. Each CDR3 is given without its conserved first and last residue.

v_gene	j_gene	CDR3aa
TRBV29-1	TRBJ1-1	SVLMTGGTEAF
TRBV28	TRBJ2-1	ASRGTGRNEQF
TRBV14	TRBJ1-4	ASSQDLTVNEKLF
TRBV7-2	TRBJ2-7	ASSLKLADPSYEQY
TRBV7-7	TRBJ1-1	ASSAGMNTEAF
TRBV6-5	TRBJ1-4	ASTRSPGDNEKLF
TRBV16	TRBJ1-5	ASSQSGQPQH
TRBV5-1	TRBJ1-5	ASSLGLGQGASQPQH
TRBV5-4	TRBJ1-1	ASSSTLGTEAF
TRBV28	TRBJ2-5	ASSPTMGRGGETQY
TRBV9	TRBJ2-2	ASSRQGNTGELF
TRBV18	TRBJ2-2	ASSPRGTGGNTGELF
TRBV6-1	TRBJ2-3	ASRRGASTDTQY
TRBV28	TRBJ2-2	ASRGGLDTGELF
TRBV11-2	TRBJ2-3	ASSFRLAGTTDTQY
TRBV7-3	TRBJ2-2	ASSPITGELF
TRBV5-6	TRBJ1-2	ASSPSGGVVSYT
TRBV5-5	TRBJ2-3	ASSLSADTQY
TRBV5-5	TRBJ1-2	ASSYNTGGNT
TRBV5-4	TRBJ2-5	ASSLGTRQETQY
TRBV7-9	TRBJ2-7	ASSFAGGPDEQY
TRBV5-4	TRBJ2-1	ASSWGLALDEQF
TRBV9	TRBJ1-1	ASKLRRKRGPNTEAF
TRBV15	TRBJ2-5	ATSTSGYQETQY
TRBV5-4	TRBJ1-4	ASNRRDEKLF